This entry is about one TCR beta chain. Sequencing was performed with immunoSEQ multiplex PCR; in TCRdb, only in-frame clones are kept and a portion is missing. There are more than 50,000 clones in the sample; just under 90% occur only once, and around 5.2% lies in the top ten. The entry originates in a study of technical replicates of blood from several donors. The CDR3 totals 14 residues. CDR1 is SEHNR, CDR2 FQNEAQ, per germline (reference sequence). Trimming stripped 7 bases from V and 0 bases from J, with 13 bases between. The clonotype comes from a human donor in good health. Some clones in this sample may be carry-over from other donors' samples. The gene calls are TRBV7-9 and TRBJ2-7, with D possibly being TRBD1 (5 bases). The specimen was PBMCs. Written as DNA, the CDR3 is TGTGCCAGCATGACAGCCAACAGCTCCTACGAGCAGTACTTC. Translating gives CASMTANSSYEQYF. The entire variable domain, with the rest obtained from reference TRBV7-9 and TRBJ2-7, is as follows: DTGVSQNPRHKITKRGQNVTFRCDPISEHNRLYWYRQTLGQGPEFLTYFQNEAQLEKSRLLSDRFSAERPKGSFSTLEIQRTEQGDSAMYLCASMTANSSYEQYFGPGTRLTVT.